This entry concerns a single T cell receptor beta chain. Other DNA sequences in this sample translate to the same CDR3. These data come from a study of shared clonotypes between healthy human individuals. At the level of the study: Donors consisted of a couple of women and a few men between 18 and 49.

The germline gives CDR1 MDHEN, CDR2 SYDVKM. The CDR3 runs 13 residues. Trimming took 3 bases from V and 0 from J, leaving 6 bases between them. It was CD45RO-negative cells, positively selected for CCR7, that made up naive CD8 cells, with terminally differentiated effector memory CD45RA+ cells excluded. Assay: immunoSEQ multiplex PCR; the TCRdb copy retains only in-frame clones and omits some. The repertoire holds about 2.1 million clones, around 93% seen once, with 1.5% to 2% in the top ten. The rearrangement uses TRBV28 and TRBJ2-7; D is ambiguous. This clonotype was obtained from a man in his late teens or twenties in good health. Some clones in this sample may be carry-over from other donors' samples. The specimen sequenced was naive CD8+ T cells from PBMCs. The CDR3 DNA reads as TGTGCCAGCAGTTTCTCCCCCTCCTACGAGCAGTACTTC. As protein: CASSFSPSYEQYF. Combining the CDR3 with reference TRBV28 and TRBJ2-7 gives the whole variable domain DVKVTQSSRYLVKRTGEKVFLECVQDMDHENMFWYRQDPGLGLRLIYFSYDVKMKEKGDIPEGYSVSREKKERFSLILESASTNQTSMYLCASSFSPSYEQYFGPGTRLTVT.